This T cell receptor (beta chain) was sequenced for a study of CD8 T cells in ankylosing spondylitis. Study outcomes and limitations: Disease-associated clones were CD8+ and fairly uncommon in peripheral blood. Ankylosing spondylitis blood seemed to carry a telltale TCR beta motif made of seven or eight highly homologous variants. As reported, disease-linked clones showed significant enrichment in matched ankylosing spondylitis synovial fluid.

V lost 4 bases, J lost 6 bases, and 3 bases stayed unmatched. This CDR3 has 12 amino acids. Germline CDR1 is GTSNPN and CDR2 is SVGIG (reference sequence). On this clonotype: The antigen remains undetermined.

Libraries of TCR beta came from quantitative 5'-RACE with molecular barcodes. From the 5' RACE reads, TCRdb called clonotypes with MiXCR, one entry per CDR3 protein. Here the sample spans approximately 250,000 distinct CDR3 sequences, 8% to 11% being singletons. This chain connects TRBV30 to TRBJ2-4, with 7 bases lining up with TRBD2. The clonotype originates from a male donor with ankylosing spondylitis or in good health (not recorded which). Input material: blood, either unsorted or a sorted T cell fraction (not recorded which). The CDR3 sequence: CAWMGGTNIQYF. CDR3 nucleotide sequence: TGTGCCTGGATGGGGGGGACAAACATTCAGTACTTC.